Following are 14 T cell receptor beta chains from one sample sequenced in a study of blood T cells in healthy people across ages. Then a second PCR, running about 6 to 11 cycles, was carried out with a sample-barcoded 5' primer and a J-beta primer mix. TCRdb reprocessed the 5' RACE reads with MiXCR, giving one entry per CDR3 protein. The data contain 1,800,000 or so distinct CDR3 sequences, about two fifths of them singletons. Sequenced: blood. Source of these receptors: a human donor in good health.

The V gene is TRBV7-2, the J gene TRBJ1-2, with no clear D. Germline CDR1 and CDR2: SGHTA and FQGNSA. The V gene lost 2 bases and the J gene lost 4 bases, with 14 bases spanning the gap. This CDR3 contains 15 residues. The CDR3 spells CASSLTSLVGYGYTF. Written as DNA, the CDR3 is TGTGCCAGCAGCTTAACTAGTCTAGTAGGCTATGGCTACACCTTC. The variable domain in full, with the rest retrieved from reference TRBV7-2 and TRBJ1-2, is GAGVSQSPSNKVTEKGKDVELRCDPISGHTALYWYRQSLGQGLEFLIYFQGNSAPDKSGLPSDRFSAERTGGSVSTLTIQRTQQEDSAVYLCASSLTSLVGYGYTFGSGTRLTVV.

Notes on this clonotype: Germline is not matched at one junction end, which may reflect a read error. The chain employs TRBV11-1 and TRBJ1-5; no firm D call. The CDR3 covers 13 residues. Germline lookup yields CDR1 SGHAT and CDR2 FQDESV (reference sequence). The CDR3 coding sequence is TGTGCCAGCAGCTCTAGCCCCAATCAGCTCCAGCATTTT. Protein sequence: CASSSSPNQLQHF.

J is TRBJ1-1 and V is TRBV5-5; a weak D match, TRBD1 (6 bases). This CDR3 has 11 amino acids. Trimming took 9 bases from V and 1 from J, leaving 7 bases between them. The germline V gene encodes CDR1 SGHKS and CDR2 YYEKEE (reference sequence). This CDR3 reads CATQGNTEAFF. DNA for the CDR3: TGTGCCACACAGGGGAACACTGAAGCTTTCTTT.

This clonotype appeared once. The chain couples TRBV20-1 to TRBJ1-4; D may be TRBD1 (5 bases). Germline lookup yields CDR1 DFQATT and CDR2 SNEGSKA (reference sequence). V gave up 0 bases and J gave up 7 bases, with 12 bases separating them. This CDR3 region has 14 residues. The CDR3: CSAREGRGVEKLFF. The DNA of the CDR3 is TGCAGTGCTAGAGAGGGACGGGGGGTTGAAAAACTGTTTTTT.

The J gene is TRBJ2-1, the V gene TRBV4-3; 10 nucleotides agree with TRBD1. The CDR3 consists of 14 residues. Trimming at V came to 0 bases and at J to 14 bases, leaving 7 bases not matched to a gene. CDR1 LGHNA and CDR2 YSLEER come from the germline V gene. This CDR3 reads CASSQDIGGQGEFF. As DNA, the CDR3 is TGCGCCAGCAGCCAAGATATCGGTGGACAGGGGGAGTTCTTC.

This clonotype was seen a few times. One end of the junction varies from germline; a read error may be responsible. The chain employs TRBV29-1 and TRBJ2-3, with D possibly TRBD2 on 6 matching bases. CDR3 length: 17 amino acids. CDR1 is SQVTM and CDR2 is ANQGSEA in the germline V gene. CDR3 amino acids: CSVDTVGWDSFTDTRYF. In DNA form, the CDR3 reads TGCAGCGTTGATACCGTGGGGTGGGACTCCTTCACAGATACGCGGTATTTT.

A remark on this clonotype: The junction does not match germline at one end; this may be a read error. The chain recombines TRBV4-3 with TRBJ2-7; D tentatively reads TRBD1 or TRBD2 (5 bases each). The CDR3 has 16 amino acids. Germline CDR1 reads LGHNA; CDR2 reads YSLEER. The CDR3 protein is CGSSQDLRGEAYEQYF. As DNA, the CDR3 is TGCGGCAGCAGCCAAGATCTACGGGGCGAAGCCTACGAGCAGTACTTC.

The chain is built from TRBV10-3 and TRBJ1-1; D may be TRBD1 (5 bases). The CDR3 has 13 amino acids. V lost 7 bases and J 1 base, leaving 10 bases between the germline ends. The germline V gene has CDR1 ENHRY and CDR2 SYGVKD. The CDR3 reads CAINPTENTEAFF. CDR3 DNA: TGTGCCATCAATCCGACAGAGAACACTGAAGCTTTCTTT.

This clonotype appeared a few times. CDR3 protein: CASSQDKGNQFF. The CDR3 coding sequence is TGTGCCAGCAGCCAAGATAAAGGAAACCAGTTCTTC. This chain uses TRBV3-1 with TRBJ2-1; D not resolved. This CDR3 comprises 12 residues. V was pared by 0 bases and J by 13 bases, with 10 bases between. The germline gives CDR1 LGHDT, CDR2 YNNKEL (reference sequence).

The rearrangement uses TRBV7-2 and TRBJ2-2; 12 bases align to TRBD1. The CDR3 spans 17 residues. V shed 2 bases, J shed 4 bases, and the junction held 5 bases outside the gene matches. Germline-derived CDR1 and CDR2 are SGHTA and FQGNSA. This CDR3 is CASSLQGTGGSTGELFF. CDR3 nucleotide sequence: TGTGCCAGCAGCTTACAAGGGACAGGGGGCAGCACCGGGGAGCTGTTTTTT.

This clonotype was counted at least ten times. The rearrangement links TRBV12-3 or TRBV12-4 to TRBJ1-5, with unresolved D. Trimming took 1 base from V and 0 from J, leaving 7 bases between them. This CDR3 has 15 residues. Here the CDR3 reads CASSLGTDSNQPQHF. CDR3 DNA: TGTGCCAGCAGTTTAGGGACGGATAGCAATCAGCCCCAGCATTTT.

In this sample, this clonotype turned up a few times. The J gene is TRBJ1-3, the V gene TRBV9; D remains unclear. There are 17 residues in the CDR3. V lost 2 bases to trimming and J lost 0 bases, with 15 bases between them. Germline V gene lookup returns CDR1 SGDLS and CDR2 YYNGEE. CDR3 loop: CASSVATDTSSGNTIYF. The CDR3 DNA sequence: TGTGCCAGCAGCGTCGCAACCGACACGAGCTCTGGAAACACCATATATTTT.

CDR3 DNA sequence: TGCAGTGCTAGAGGGACCACCACCAGTGAGCAGTTCTTC. Protein sequence: CSARGTTTSEQFF. V is TRBV20-1 and J is TRBJ2-1; D is ambiguous. Germline CDR1 reads DFQATT; CDR2 reads SNEGSKA (reference sequence). The CDR3 is made up of 13 amino acids. V lost 1 base to trimming and J lost 9 bases, with 13 bases between them.

As to this clonotype: A read error may produce the germline difference seen at one junction end. This chain links TRBV5-5 with TRBJ2-6; D is unresolved. Germline CDR1 is SGHKS and CDR2 is YYEKEE (reference sequence). CDR3 length: 18 residues. CDR3 DNA: TGTGCCAACAGCTTTCCAGCAGGCCTCTACTCTGGGGCCAACGTCCTGACTTTC. Amino acid sequence: CANSFPAGLYSGANVLTF.